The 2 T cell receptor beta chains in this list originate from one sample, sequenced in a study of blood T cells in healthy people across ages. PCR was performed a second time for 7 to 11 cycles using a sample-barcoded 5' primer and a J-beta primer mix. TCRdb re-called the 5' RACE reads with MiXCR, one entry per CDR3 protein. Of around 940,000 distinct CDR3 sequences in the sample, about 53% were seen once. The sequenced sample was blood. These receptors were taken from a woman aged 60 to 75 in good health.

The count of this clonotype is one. CDR3 sequence reads: CASRQGRSSYNEQFF. For the CDR3, the DNA is TGTGCCAGCAGACAGGGGAGAAGCTCCTACAATGAGCAGTTCTTC. J is TRBJ2-1 and V is TRBV27; 7 bases are shared with TRBD1. Germline V lookup: CDR1 MNHEY, CDR2 SMNVEV (reference sequence). Trimming at V came to 6 bases and at J to 0 bases, leaving 5 bases not matched to a gene. There are 15 residues in the CDR3.

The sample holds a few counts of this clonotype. The CDR3 coding sequence is TGCAGGCCTTCCGGCAGCTCCTACAATGAGCAGTTCTTC. This sequence encodes CRPSGSSYNEQFF. The genes are TRBV20-1 and TRBJ2-1; the D is unclear. The CDR3 spans 13 residues. CDR1 DFQATT and CDR2 SNEGSKA come from the germline V gene (reference sequence).